This TCR beta chain was sequenced in a study of metastatic and nonmetastatic thyroid tumors. Overall study context: Repertoires were compared across blood and tumor or nodule tissue from malignant and benign thyroid patients. Study-level findings and limits: Malignant thyroid tumors reportedly exceeded benign nodules significantly in TCR beta diversity, with the difference appearing in blood and tumor.

This clone has at least ten counts. The antigen is unknown. The sample holds other DNA sequences that translate to the same CDR3. Before thyroid surgery, none of the patients had received any treatment. The CDR3 is made up of 13 amino acids. Germline CDR1 LGHDT, CDR2 YNNKEL (reference sequence). Between the trimmed V and J ends, which lost 3 bases and 10 bases, there was a span of 10 bases. TCRdb redid the clone calls on the PCR reads using MiXCR. The sample has approximately 84,000 clones, under 15% seen once; the top ten hold 3.6%. The chain joins TRBV3-1 to TRBJ1-6; D gene uncertain. The source of this sequence is a female donor with papillary thyroid cancer or a benign thyroid nodule (not recorded which). Some clones in this sample may be carry-over from other donors' samples. Sequenced input: blood. CDR3 in DNA: TGTGCCAGCAGCCAGAGCGGATCCTCACCCCTCCACTTT. As protein: CASSQSGSSPLHF.